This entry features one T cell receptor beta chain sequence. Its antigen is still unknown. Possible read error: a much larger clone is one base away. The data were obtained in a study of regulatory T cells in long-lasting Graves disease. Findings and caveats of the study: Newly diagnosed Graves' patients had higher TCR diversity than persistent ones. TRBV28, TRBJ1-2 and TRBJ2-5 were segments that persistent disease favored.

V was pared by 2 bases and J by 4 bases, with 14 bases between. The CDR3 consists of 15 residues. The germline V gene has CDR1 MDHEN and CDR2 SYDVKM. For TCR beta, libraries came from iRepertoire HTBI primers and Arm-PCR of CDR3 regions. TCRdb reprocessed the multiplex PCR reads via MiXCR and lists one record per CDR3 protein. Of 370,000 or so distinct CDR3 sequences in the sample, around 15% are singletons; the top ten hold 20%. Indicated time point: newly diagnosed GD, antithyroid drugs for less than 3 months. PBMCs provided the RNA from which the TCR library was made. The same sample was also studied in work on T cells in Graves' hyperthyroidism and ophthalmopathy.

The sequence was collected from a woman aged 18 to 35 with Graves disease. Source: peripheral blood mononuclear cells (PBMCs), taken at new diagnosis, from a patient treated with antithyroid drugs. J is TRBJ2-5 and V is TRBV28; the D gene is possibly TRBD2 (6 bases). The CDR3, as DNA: TGTGCCAGCAGTTTAATAGGGACTGTTCGAGAGACCCAGTACTTC. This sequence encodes CASSLIGTVRETQYF.